This paragraph reports one T cell receptor beta chain. Its antigen is unidentified. This record belongs to a study of cytomegalovirus exposure and HLA in healthy donors. Findings and limits, study-wide: In terms of immune exposure information, only CMV serostatus was available. Accurate prediction of most subjects' HLA-A and HLA-B alleles from TCR beta sequences was reported. An ancestry cluster, one associated with Asian ancestry, reportedly showed fewer N-insertions than the approximately 720-donor mean in a later analysis. Certain indistinguishable V segments, among them TRBV6-2 and TRBV6-3, were excluded.

PCR involved 60 Vbeta and 13 Jbeta primers. The repertoire was sequenced with immunoSEQ multiplex PCR; TCRdb's copy has only in-frame clones and lacks some. The sample lists roughly 140,000 clones; 60% to 80% were seen once. There are 14 residues in the CDR3. With 1 base clipped from V and 7 bases from J, the junction kept 5 bases outside the gene matches. Germline V gene sequence: CDR1 SQVTM, CDR2 ANQGSEA. The clonotype originates from a male donor in good health and CMV-seronegative. Sequenced input: PBMCs. V and J are TRBV29-1 and TRBJ2-1; 9 bases fit TRBD1. This CDR3 is CSVEVTGGYNEQFF. The CDR3 DNA follows: TGCAGCGTTGAAGTTACAGGGGGCTATAATGAGCAGTTCTTC.